These 21 T cell receptor beta chains were sequenced from one sample in a study of CD8 T cells in ankylosing spondylitis. Notes on the study in general: Characteristic, it appeared, of ankylosing spondylitis blood was a TCR beta motif of roughly eight highly homologous variants.

TCRdb processed the 5' RACE reads anew with MiXCR; each CDR3 protein has one entry. The repertoire consists of more than 300,000 distinct CDR3 sequences, with under 8.5% occurring once and the leading ten covering roughly 14%. Their specific antigens are unknown. Sequenced input: blood, either unsorted or a sorted T cell fraction (not recorded which). All receptors come from a male donor with ankylosing spondylitis.

This chain uses TRBV18 with TRBJ2-3; no firm D call. CDR3 length: 14 amino acids. V was clipped by 4 bases and J by 5 bases, with 13 bases between them. CDR1 KGHSH and CDR2 LQKENI come from the germline V gene. CDR3 nucleotide sequence: TGTGCCAGCTCACTCCAACAAAAGAAAGATACGCAGTATTTT. Residues: CASSLQQKKDTQYF.

This clonotype was detected a few times. The chain carries TRBV29-1 and TRBJ1-1; the match to TRBD1 covers 7 bases. The CDR3 has 14 residues. The germline CDR1 and CDR2 sequences are SQVTM and ANQGSEA. CDR3 DNA sequence: TGCAGGGGTACTACAGGGGCCATGAACACTGAAGCTTTCTTT. Protein product: CRGTTGAMNTEAFF.

This CDR3 reads CSAGTGVGQPQHF. The CDR3 DNA follows: TGCAGTGCCGGAACAGGGGTGGGACAGCCCCAGCATTTT. The rearrangement uses TRBV20-1 and TRBJ1-5; 7 bases map to TRBD1. The CDR3 contains 13 residues. Losses at the gene ends were 6 bases for V and 7 bases for J; bases not matched to a gene: 9. Germline lookup yields CDR1 DFQATT and CDR2 SNEGSKA (reference sequence).

This clonotype was seen repeatedly, ten times or more. This chain uses TRBV7-8 with TRBJ2-3; no clear D. Per the germline V gene, CDR1 is SGHVS and CDR2 is FQNEAQ. CDR3 length equals 15 residues. V was cut by 2 bases and J by 1 base, with 10 bases left in between. The CDR3 sequence is CASSLLGGRTDTQYF. The CDR3 region has the DNA TGTGCCAGCAGCTTATTGGGTGGCCGCACAGATACGCAGTATTTT.

This clonotype was seen a handful of times. The gene calls are TRBV20-1 and TRBJ1-2; D gene unclear. Trimming removed 1 base at V and 4 bases at J, with 16 bases between. The CDR3 consists of 15 residues. Germline assignment: CDR1 DFQATT and CDR2 SNEGSKA (reference sequence). CDR3 residues: CSARVPYGVGYGYTF. The CDR3 nucleotides read TGCAGTGCTAGAGTTCCGTATGGCGTTGGCTATGGCTACACCTTC.

This clonotype appeared many times. This chain links TRBV7-9 with TRBJ2-2, with D unresolved. This CDR3 spans 13 amino acids. Looked up from germline, CDR1 is SEHNR and CDR2 is FQNEAQ (reference sequence). V dropped 6 bases and J dropped 6 bases, with 11 bases sitting between them. CDR3 residues: CASRTQRPGELFF. The CDR3 region has the DNA TGTGCCAGCAGAACCCAGCGTCCCGGGGAGCTGTTTTTT.

This clonotype was recorded at least ten times. The rearrangement joins TRBV20-1 to TRBJ1-6; D possibly corresponds to TRBD1 (6 bases). Trimming removed 0 bases at V and 9 bases at J, with 15 bases between. The CDR3 length is 15 residues. Germline V gene sequence: CDR1 DFQATT, CDR2 SNEGSKA (reference sequence). The chain's CDR3 is CSARDLAPGASPLHF. CDR3 sequence (DNA): TGCAGTGCTAGAGATCTCGCACCGGGGGCTTCACCCCTCCACTTT.

This rearrangement joins TRBV6-2 or TRBV6-3 to TRBJ2-7; 13 bases align to TRBD2. The ends lost 6 bases at V and 6 bases at J; junction bases unmatched: 8. This CDR3 region has 15 residues. CDR1 MNHEY and CDR2 SVGEGT come from the germline V gene. CDR3 DNA sequence: TGTGCCAGCAGCCGTCGGACTAGCGGGAGCGGCGAGCAGTACTTC. Translating gives CASSRRTSGSGEQYF.

This clonotype was observed a few times. This chain joins TRBV6-2 or TRBV6-3 and TRBJ2-5; D is possibly TRBD1 (7 bases). V was pared by 2 bases and J by 4 bases, with 14 bases between. The CDR3 consists of 15 residues. Per the germline V gene, CDR1 is MNHEY and CDR2 is SVGEGT. CDR3 sequence: CASSYGSGGGETQYF. For the CDR3, the DNA is TGTGCCAGCAGTTACGGATCAGGGGGAGGAGAGACCCAGTACTTC.

This clonotype showed up many times. The chain has TRBV29-1 and TRBJ2-1; 11 positions agree with TRBD2. The junction had 12 bases not matched to a gene; V was cut back by 5 bases and J by 9 bases. In germline, CDR1 is SQVTM, CDR2 ANQGSEA. This CDR3 has 15 residues. CDR3 DNA: TGCAGCGTTTTGAATAGGACTAGCGGGTGGGGTGAGCAGTTCTTC. Its protein is CSVLNRTSGWGEQFF.

The V call is TRBV5-1, the J call TRBJ2-3; 10 bases are a match to TRBD2. CDR3 length: 16 residues. V lost 1 base, J lost 3 bases, and 5 bases stayed unmatched. From germline, CDR1 is SGHRS and CDR2 YFSETQ. In nucleotides, the CDR3 is TGCGCCAGCAGCTTGAAAGGACTAGCGGCAACAGATACGCAGTATTTT. It encodes CASSLKGLAATDTQYF.

The chain is built from TRBV27 and TRBJ1-1, with D possibly TRBD1 on 6 matching bases. The V end lost 6 bases, the J end lost 7 bases, and 15 bases lay between the germline ends. This CDR3 contains 13 residues. Germline V gene sequence: CDR1 MNHEY, CDR2 SMNVEV (reference sequence). The CDR3 sequence: CASRRGSRNEAFF. CDR3 sequence (DNA): TGTGCCAGCAGAAGGGGGTCCAGAAATGAAGCTTTCTTT.

This clonotype was detected a few times. The chain uses TRBV3-1 and TRBJ1-3; D perhaps matches TRBD1 (5 bases). V gave up 2 bases and J gave up 7 bases, with 21 bases separating them. The CDR3 contains 17 residues. Germline V lookup: CDR1 LGHDT, CDR2 YNNKEL (reference sequence). Written as DNA, the CDR3 is TGTGCCAGCAGCCAAAGACAGACAGTTCCAGGATGGAACACCATATATTTT. Translating it yields CASSQRQTVPGWNTIYF. Variable domain in full (rest from reference TRBV3-1 and TRBJ1-3): DTAVSQTPKYLVTQMGNDKSIKCEQNLGHDTMYWYKQDSKKFLKIMFSYNNKELIINETVPNRFSPKSPDKAHLNLHINSLELGDSAVYFCASSQRQTVPGWNTIYFGEGSWLTVV.

The V gene is TRBV7-3, the J gene TRBJ2-3, with a possible D match to TRBD2 (5 bases). V lost 2 bases to trimming and J lost 2 bases, with 11 bases between them. This CDR3 region has 15 residues. The germline V gene has CDR1 SGHTA and CDR2 FQGTGA. Written as DNA, the CDR3 is TGTGCCAGCAGCTTAGCTACGGGGTTCACAGATACGCAGTATTTT. Protein: CASSLATGFTDTQYF.

This CDR3 is CASSQEVPNSPLHF. CDR3 DNA: TGTGCCAGCAGCCAAGAGGTTCCAAATTCACCCCTCCACTTT. The rearrangement links TRBV3-1 to TRBJ1-6; no clear D. The CDR3 contains 14 residues. In germline, CDR1 is LGHDT, CDR2 YNNKEL (reference sequence). V was shortened by 0 bases and J by 7 bases, with 7 bases between the two germline ends.

The chain is built from TRBV7-3 and TRBJ2-7; TRBD2 aligns across 7 bases. Looked up from germline, CDR1 is SGHTA and CDR2 is FQGTGA. This CDR3 comprises 14 residues. Germline trimming cut 5 bases from V and 3 bases from J; bases unmatched to any gene: 7. The CDR3 protein is CASSRTREGYEQYF. In DNA form, the CDR3 reads TGTGCCAGCAGCAGGACTAGAGAAGGCTACGAGCAGTACTTC.

The chain couples TRBV21-1 to TRBJ2-7; the D call in the table, TRBD2, was not verified against the DNA. TRBV21-1 is marked as a pseudogene. The CDR3 loop spans 16 amino acids. CDR3 region: CASSPAQASGTYEQYF. The CDR3 region has the DNA TGTGCCAGCAGCCCCGCGCAGGCTAGTGGCACCTACGAGCAGTACTTC.

The CDR3 sequence is CASSFVEGVQYF. The CDR3 nucleotides read TGTGCCAGCAGTTTCGTGGAGGGAGTGCAGTACTTC. The chain uses TRBV28 and TRBJ2-7, with D maybe TRBD2 (6 bases). CDR1 MDHEN and CDR2 SYDVKM come from the germline V gene. The CDR3 loop spans 12 amino acids. V was pared by 3 bases and J by 9 bases, with 12 bases between.

In regard to this clonotype: Relative to the germline gene, one junction end is altered; a read error may explain this. The CDR3 bases are TGTTCCAGCCGAGGGGCCGGCAGCTATGGCTACACCTTC. It specifies CSSRGAGSYGYTF. This rearrangement joins TRBV27 to TRBJ1-2; tentative D call: TRBD1 (5 bases). Germline V gene sequence: CDR1 MNHEY, CDR2 SMNVEV (reference sequence). The CDR3 consists of 13 residues.

This clonotype was detected ten times or more. The V call is TRBV29-1, the J call TRBJ1-1; D is perhaps TRBD1 (5 bases). V gave up 7 bases and J gave up 3 bases, with 12 bases separating them. Germline lookup yields CDR1 SQVTM and CDR2 ANQGSEA. CDR3 length: 12 amino acids. DNA of the CDR3: TGCAGCGGGCGGGACGGAGACACTGAAGCTTTCTTT. Amino acids: CSGRDGDTEAFF.

This sequence joins TRBV11-2 and TRBJ2-6; TRBD2 matches 10 bases. The CDR3 length is 19 residues. The junction had 10 bases not matched to a gene; V was cut back by 5 bases and J by 0 bases. Germline V gene data show CDR1 as SGHAT and CDR2 as FQNNGV. CDR3 in amino acids: CASSPGGGLALSGANVLTF. The CDR3 DNA is TGTGCCAGCAGCCCTGGGGGGGGACTAGCGCTCTCTGGGGCCAACGTCCTGACTTTC.